Following are 5 T cell receptor beta chains from one sample sequenced in a study of shared clonotypes between healthy human individuals. The table came from immunoSEQ multiplex PCR; TCRdb's copy has only in-frame clones and leaves some out. The sample holds about 2.4 million clones; 90% to 95% are singletons and the top ten take around 0.4%. Sample: naive CD4+ T cells from PBMCs. The subset: CD45RA+ positively selected. The receptor set was obtained from a man younger than 35 in good health. Some clones in this sample may be carry-over from other donors' samples.

This chain joins TRBV7-2 and TRBJ2-1, with 11 bases matching TRBD2. The germline gives CDR1 SGHTA, CDR2 FQGNSA. V gave up 0 bases and J gave up 4 bases; unmatched junction bases: 5. There are 17 residues in the CDR3. The CDR3: CASSLAMRLAGYNEQFF. Here the CDR3 DNA reads TGTGCCAGCAGCTTAGCTATGAGACTAGCGGGATACAATGAGCAGTTCTTC. Looking up the rest from reference TRBV7-2 and TRBJ2-1 gives the full variable domain: GAGVSQSPSNKVTEKGKDVELRCDPISGHTALYWYRQSLGQGLEFLIYFQGNSAPDKSGLPSDRFSAERTGGSVSTLTIQRTQQEDSAVYLCASSLAMRLAGYNEQFFGPGTRLTVL.

The chain combines TRBV27 with TRBJ2-5, with 12 bases lining up with TRBD2. The end of the DNA fits TRBJ2-7 better, so the J call may be wrong. The CDR3 runs to 15 residues. CDR1 is MNHEY and CDR2 is SMNVEV in the germline V gene (reference sequence). In nucleotides, the CDR3 is TGTGCCAGCAGTTCCGCTCTAGCGGGAGGGTACGAGCAGTACTTC. Protein product: CASSSALAGGYEQYF.

V is TRBV4-1 and J is TRBJ1-1; maybe TRBD1 (5 bases). The germline V gene has CDR1 MGHRA and CDR2 YSYEKL. The CDR3 extends over 17 amino acids. The V end was cut by 2 bases, the J end by 4 bases, with 20 bases between. The CDR3 protein is CASSQLGGFRGGTEAFF. DNA of the CDR3: TGCGCCAGCAGCCAACTTGGGGGGTTCCGGGGAGGCACTGAAGCTTTCTTT.

This chain links TRBV6-6 with TRBJ1-1, with D tentatively TRBD1 (5 bases). The CDR3 has 14 amino acids. The V gene's germline CDR1 is MNHNY and CDR2 SVGAGI (reference sequence). Trimming left V 7 bases short and J 4 bases short, with 16 bases between. The CDR3 here is CASTDERGRTEAFF. CDR3 coding DNA: TGTGCCAGCACTGACGAAAGGGGACGCACTGAAGCTTTCTTT.

A single count supports this clone. The rearrangement uses TRBV2 and TRBJ2-2; D is uncertain. CDR3 size: 14 residues. Germline lookup yields CDR1 SNHLY and CDR2 FYNNEI. The V end lost 5 bases, the J end lost 7 bases, and 14 bases lay between the germline ends. Here the CDR3 DNA reads TGTGCCAGCAGTCCCCTTGGGGTTGGCGGGGAGCTGTTTTTT. This gives the protein CASSPLGVGGELFF.